This T cell receptor (beta chain) derives from a study of shared clonotypes between healthy human individuals. Study context: CD8 memory received one plate per donor, CD8 naive two, CD4 memory three and CD4 naive three.

This table comes from immunoSEQ multiplex PCR, and its TCRdb copy is limited to in-frame clones, with some not included. The repertoire holds 150,000 to 200,000 clones, with 90% to 95% as singletons. This clone appeared a single time. Antigen unknown. Notes on the study in general: What rarefaction showed was incomplete sorted-subset sequencing despite large depth.

This clonotype was sampled from a young woman in good health. Material for sequencing was naive CD4+ T cells sorted from blood. The subset is: CD45RA+ positively selected.

In nucleotides, the CDR3 is TGCGCCAGCAGCCCCCCCAGCGTACCCTCCTACGAGCAGTACTTC. It translates to CASSPPSVPSYEQYF. This chain uses TRBV4-1 with TRBJ2-7; D is undetermined. V was shortened by 4 bases and J by 0 bases, with 13 bases between the two germline ends. CDR1 is MGHRA, CDR2 YSYEKL, per germline. The CDR3 sequence is 15 residues long.